This T cell receptor beta chain was observed in a study of cytomegalovirus exposure and HLA in healthy donors. Germline CDR1 and CDR2: MDHEN and SYDVKM. This CDR3 has 16 amino acids. V lost 4 bases to trimming and J lost 7 bases; unmatched junction nucleotides: 11. TCRdb keeps only in-frame clones here, not all; method: immunoSEQ multiplex PCR. The data show some 340,000 clones, around 87% seen once. This receptor was identified in a woman in her twenties or thirties in good health and CMV-seropositive. This chain joins TRBV28 and TRBJ1-4, with 8 bases matching TRBD1. Sequenced material: PBMCs. CDR3 bases: TGTGCCAGCAGTTCCCCCGGACAGGGCGGGAGTGAAAAACTGTTTTTT. Translation gives CASSSPGQGGSEKLFF.